This entry concerns a single T cell receptor (beta chain). Its antigen is as yet unknown. This specimen comes from a study of shared clonotypes between healthy human individuals. Recent vaccinations or acute infections were absent in the healthy HIV-negative adult donors. Deep was the level at which the assay was run. Generated by immunoSEQ multiplex PCR, the TCRdb table keeps only in-frame clones and is missing some. The sample shows 2 million to 3 million clones, under 95% of them seen only once. Whole-study results and caveats: Researchers sampled blood only, noting tissue repertoires likely differ.

Trimming removed 6 bases from V and 4 bases from J; junction bases left unmatched: 3. Looked up from germline, CDR1 is MNHNY and CDR2 is SVGAGI (reference sequence). The CDR3 extends over 12 amino acids. The clonotype was recovered from a man aged 18 to 30 in good health. Some clones in this sample may be carry-over from other donors' samples. Sequencing input: naive CD4+ T cells from PBMCs. Described subset: CD45RA+ positively selected. The chain joins TRBV6-6 to TRBJ2-7; 7 bases fit TRBD1. CDR3 region: CASRAQGYEQYF. The CDR3 bases are TGTGCCAGCAGGGCACAGGGGTACGAGCAGTACTTC.